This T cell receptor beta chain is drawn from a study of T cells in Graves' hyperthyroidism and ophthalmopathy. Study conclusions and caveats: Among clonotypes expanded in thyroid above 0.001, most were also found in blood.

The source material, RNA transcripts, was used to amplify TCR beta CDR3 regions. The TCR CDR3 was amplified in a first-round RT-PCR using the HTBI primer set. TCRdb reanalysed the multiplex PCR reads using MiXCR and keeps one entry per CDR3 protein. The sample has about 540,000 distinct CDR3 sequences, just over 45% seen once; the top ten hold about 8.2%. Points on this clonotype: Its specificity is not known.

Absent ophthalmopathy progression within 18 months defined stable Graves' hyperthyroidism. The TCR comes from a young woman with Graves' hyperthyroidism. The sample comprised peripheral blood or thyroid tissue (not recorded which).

This CDR3 is CSARKLASYSYEQYF. DNA of the CDR3: TGCAGTGCTAGAAAACTAGCGTCCTATTCCTACGAGCAGTACTTC. The chain couples TRBV20-1 to TRBJ2-7; TRBD2 agrees at 7 bases. Per germline, CDR1 DFQATT and CDR2 SNEGSKA (reference sequence). With V trimmed by 2 bases and J by 1 base, 8 bases remained unmatched. This CDR3 region has 15 residues.